This T cell receptor (beta chain) appears in the sequencing data of a study of T cell repertoires in cytomegalovirus infection. TCRdb re-called the reads through MiXCR, storing one row per CDR3 protein. In the table there are around 550,000 distinct CDR3 sequences, approximately 25% of which are singletons. General study results and limits: Cumulative frequency (of public TCR beta family members) identified carriers of CMV plus the relevant HLA.

Concerning this clonotype itself: Its antigen remains unidentified.

The CDR3 contains 12 residues. Germline V gene data show CDR1 as KGHDR and CDR2 as SFDVKD. Trimming at V came to 1 base and at J to 14 bases, leaving 2 bases not matched to a gene. Source material: PBMCs. The rearrangement joins TRBV24-1 to TRBJ2-1; 9 nucleotides align to TRBD1. This clonotype was obtained from a human donor in good health (CMV status not recorded). Some clones in this sample may be carry-over from other donors' samples. The CDR3 is CATSDFGQGKFF. CDR3 nucleotide sequence: TGTGCCACCAGTGATTTCGGACAGGGGAAGTTCTTC.